Presented here are 27 T cell receptor beta chains from one specimen sequenced in a study of OX40 agonist ivuxolimab in advanced cancers. The method was immunoSEQ multiplex PCR; TCRdb's version includes in-frame clones alone and lacks a portion of them. The sample has 25,000 to 40,000 clones; approximately 89% are singletons. The sequencing here drew on CD4+ or CD8+ T cells sorted from blood, taken in a trial of the OX40 agonist ivuxolimab. All receptors come from an adult with an advanced solid tumor such as melanoma, head and neck, liver or kidney cancer.

The chain employs TRBV29-1 and TRBJ2-3; 12 bases are shared with TRBD2. The CDR3 runs to 16 residues. The V and J ends lost 4 bases and 1 base, in that order; junction bases with no gene match: 6. The germline CDR1 and CDR2 sequences are SQVTM and ANQGSEA. The CDR3 coding sequence is TGCAGCGTTGCCCCGACTAGCGGGAGTGGCACAGATACGCAGTATTTT. Residues: CSVAPTSGSGTDTQYF.

The chain joins TRBV5-5 to TRBJ2-7, with D perhaps TRBD1 (7 bases). The CDR3 sequence is 16 residues long. The V gene's germline CDR1 is SGHKS and CDR2 YYEKEE (reference sequence). V lost 0 bases and J 1 base, leaving 14 bases between the germline ends. CDR3 region: CASSLDRSGGSYEQYF. The DNA of the CDR3 is TGTGCCAGCAGCTTGGATCGCTCAGGGGGGTCCTACGAGCAGTACTTC.

V gene TRBV18 combines with J gene TRBJ1-5, with D tentatively TRBD1 (5 bases). Trimming pared 3 bases from V and 4 bases from J, leaving 10 bases between. Per the germline V gene, CDR1 is KGHSH and CDR2 is LQKENI. The CDR3 sequence is 14 residues long. Written as DNA, the CDR3 is TGTGCCAGCTCACCGAGACAGAGTAATCAGCCCCAGCATTTT. It encodes CASSPRQSNQPQHF.

This CDR3 is CASSPPGHEQYF. For the CDR3, the DNA is TGTGCCAGCAGCCCACCAGGCCACGAGCAGTACTTC. V usage is TRBV11-2 and J usage is TRBJ2-7; D is uncertain. V lost 5 bases and J lost 5, with 10 bases in between. Germline assignment: CDR1 SGHAT and CDR2 FQNNGV. CDR3 size: 12 residues.

V and J are TRBV5-1 and TRBJ2-3, with D unresolved. Germline V gene lookup returns CDR1 SGHRS and CDR2 YFSETQ. Trimming took off 0 bases at V and 4 bases at J, with 9 bases between the two ends. This CDR3 is built from 14 residues. The CDR3 coding sequence is TGCGCCAGCAGCTTGGGACTTACTTCAGATACGCAGTATTTT. Its protein is CASSLGLTSDTQYF.

This chain links TRBV10-3 with TRBJ2-1; a possible D gene is TRBD2 (6 bases). V was trimmed by 3 bases and J by 5 bases, leaving 14 bases between them. The CDR3 sequence is 15 residues long. The germline V gene encodes CDR1 ENHRY and CDR2 SYGVKD. CDR3 coding DNA: TGTGCCATCAGTGAAAGGCGGGATAGAAACAATGAGCAGTTCTTC. Translated, it gives CAISERRDRNNEQFF.

This chain joins TRBV5-5 and TRBJ1-5; D possibly corresponds to TRBD1 (6 bases). The V gene's germline CDR1 is SGHKS and CDR2 YYEKEE (reference sequence). This CDR3 contains 14 residues. The V end was cut by 4 bases, the J end by 7 bases, with 15 bases between. For the CDR3, the DNA is TGTGCCAGCAGCACCGCCACAGGGAGCCAGCCCCAGCATTTT. The encoded protein is CASSTATGSQPQHF.

The chain employs TRBV27 and TRBJ1-1; 7 positions match TRBD1. The CDR3 runs to 16 residues. Losses at the gene ends were 5 bases for V and 1 base for J; bases not matched to a gene: 10. Germline loops: CDR1 MNHEY, CDR2 SMNVEV (reference sequence). The CDR3 nucleotides are TGTGCCAGCAGTCCTATCAGGACAGGAAGGAACACTGAAGCTTTCTTT. It yields the protein CASSPIRTGRNTEAFF.

The chain combines TRBV19 with TRBJ1-3; D is perhaps TRBD1 (6 bases). Trimming cost V 6 bases and J 0 bases, with 9 bases left between them. Germline V gives CDR1 LNHDA, CDR2 SQIVND (reference sequence). The CDR3 sequence is 14 residues long. The CDR3 coding sequence is TGTGCCAGTAGGCGAGGGGGCTCTGGAAACACCATATATTTT. Its translation: CASRRGGSGNTIYF.

This rearrangement joins TRBV19 to TRBJ2-2, with 10 bases identical to TRBD1. This CDR3 region has 16 residues. V shed 5 bases and J 4 bases; nucleotides not matched to a gene: 7. In germline, CDR1 is LNHDA, CDR2 SQIVND (reference sequence). The CDR3 loop is CASSPLTGGTTGELFF. DNA for the CDR3: TGTGCCAGTAGTCCCCTGACAGGGGGCACCACCGGGGAGCTGTTTTTT. The variable domain in full, with the rest retrieved from reference TRBV19 and TRBJ2-2, is DGGITQSPKYLFRKEGQNVTLSCEQNLNHDAMYWYRQDPGQGLRLIYYSQIVNDFQKGDIAEGYSVSREKKESFPLTVTSAQKNPTAFYLCASSPLTGGTTGELFFGEGSRLTVL.

The rearrangement uses TRBV18 and TRBJ1-1, with D maybe TRBD1 (5 bases). V was clipped by 2 bases and J by 10 bases, with 11 bases between them. Per the germline V gene, CDR1 is KGHSH and CDR2 is LQKENI. This CDR3 has 12 residues. The CDR3 DNA reads as TGTGCCAGCTCACCAGAGGGGATAGTAGCTTTCTTT. Its protein is CASSPEGIVAFF.

The V gene is TRBV11-3, the J gene TRBJ2-5, with D hard to call. The CDR3 runs 13 residues. V was shortened by 2 bases and J by 3 bases, with 7 bases between the two germline ends. Germline V gene lookup returns CDR1 SGHNT and CDR2 YENEEA. CDR3 in DNA: TGTGCCAGCAGCTTATCTGGGGAAGAGACCCAGTACTTC. It is translated as CASSLSGEETQYF.

CDR3 in DNA: TGTGCCAGCATCGACAGGGGGCCCGACTTCCAAGAGACCCAGTACTTC. Encoded protein: CASIDRGPDFQETQYF. This chain uses TRBV6-4 with TRBJ2-5; the match to TRBD1 covers 10 bases. V trimming: 7 bases; J trimming: 1 base; junction bases outside the gene matches: 9. Per the germline V gene, CDR1 is MRHNA and CDR2 is SNTAGT. There are 16 residues in the CDR3.

The chain carries TRBV10-2 and TRBJ1-2, with 10 bases identical to TRBD1. From germline, CDR1 is WSHSY and CDR2 SAAADI. Trimming cost V 4 bases and J 2 bases; bases outside gene matches: 10. CDR3 size: 17 residues. CDR3 in amino acids: CASSALGPGQGNYGYTF. The CDR3 coding sequence is TGCGCCAGCAGTGCCTTGGGACCGGGACAGGGGAACTATGGCTACACCTTC.

The rearrangement joins TRBV5-1 to TRBJ2-5, with 8 bases identical to TRBD1. The CDR3 is 14 residues long. Germline loops: CDR1 SGHRS, CDR2 YFSETQ. The trim removed 7 bases at V and 2 bases at J, leaving 7 bases unmatched. DNA for the CDR3: TGCGCCAGCTTTCGGGGACAGGAACAAGAGACCCAGTACTTC. Translation gives CASFRGQEQETQYF.

The V call is TRBV11-2, the J call TRBJ2-5, with a possible D match to TRBD1 (6 bases). CDR1 and CDR2 from the germline V gene are SGHAT and FQNNGV. V lost 2 bases and J 4 bases, leaving 11 bases between the germline ends. The CDR3 is 14 amino acids. The CDR3 region is CASSLNRVVETQYF. The CDR3 coding sequence is TGTGCCAGCAGCTTAAACAGGGTTGTAGAGACCCAGTACTTC.

V and J are TRBV6-4 and TRBJ2-2; 8 positions agree with TRBD1. Looked up from germline, CDR1 is MRHNA and CDR2 is SNTAGT. J was trimmed by 0 bases and V by 7 bases; bases with no gene match: 4. This CDR3 comprises 15 residues. The CDR3 coding sequence is TGTGCCAGCAAGTCGGACAGGGCGAACACCGGGGAGCTGTTTTTT. Its protein product is CASKSDRANTGELFF.

This chain uses TRBV5-1 with TRBJ2-7; possibly TRBD2 for D (6 bases). The CDR3 has 14 residues. CDR1 and CDR2 (germline): SGHRS, YFSETQ. The V gene lost 3 bases and the J gene lost 2 bases, with 12 bases spanning the gap. The DNA for the CDR3 is TGCGCCAGCAGCTGGAGGGGACTTCCCTACGAGCAGTACTTC. It is translated as CASSWRGLPYEQYF. Using reference TRBV5-1 and TRBJ2-7 for the parts outside the CDR3, the full variable domain is KAGVTQTPRYLIKTRGQQVTLSCSPISGHRSVSWYQQTPGQGLQFLFEYFSETQRNKGNFPGRFSGRQFSNSRSEMNVSTLELGDSALYLCASSWRGLPYEQYFGPGTRLTVT.

The chain links TRBV19 to TRBJ2-3; D may be TRBD2 (6 bases). The V and J ends lost 3 bases and 1 base respectively, with 11 bases between them. The CDR3 is made up of 15 amino acids. CDR1 is LNHDA and CDR2 is SQIVND in the germline V gene (reference sequence). The CDR3 bases are TGTGCCAGTAGTATGGGGGGTTCGGGCACAGATACGCAGTATTTT. Encoded protein: CASSMGGSGTDTQYF.

The gene calls are TRBV5-1 and TRBJ2-1; D gene unclear. The CDR3 length is 13 residues. CDR1 is SGHRS and CDR2 is YFSETQ in the germline V gene. The germline V and J ends were trimmed by 7 bases and 8 bases, with 16 bases remaining between them. For the CDR3, the DNA is TGCGCCAGCGGGTGGATGGGGTCCGATGAGCAGTTCTTC. Amino acids: CASGWMGSDEQFF. The whole variable domain, filled in from reference TRBV5-1 and TRBJ2-1, reads KAGVTQTPRYLIKTRGQQVTLSCSPISGHRSVSWYQQTPGQGLQFLFEYFSETQRNKGNFPGRFSGRQFSNSRSEMNVSTLELGDSALYLCASGWMGSDEQFFGPGTRLTVL.

This chain connects TRBV6-1 to TRBJ2-1, with TRBD2 matching 12 bases. V was clipped by 4 bases and J by 8 bases; unmatched bases: 9. The CDR3 has 16 residues. Germline assignment: CDR1 MNHNS and CDR2 SASEGT. The CDR3: CASSGARLAGVYEQFF. CDR3 coding DNA: TGTGCCAGCAGTGGCGCCCGACTAGCGGGAGTATATGAGCAGTTCTTC.

The V and J genes are TRBV10-1 and TRBJ2-5; perhaps TRBD2 as D (5 bases). The J call may be mistaken, given a closer DNA end match to TRBJ2-7. Germline V CDR1 and CDR2: WNHNN, SYGVQD (reference sequence). This CDR3 spans 13 amino acids. CDR3 residues: CASIGESKYEQYF. In DNA, the CDR3 is TGCGCCAGCATCGGGGAATCAAAGTACGAGCAGTACTTC.

The sample holds a few counts of this clone. This rearrangement joins TRBV19 to TRBJ2-5; a weak D match, TRBD2 (5 bases). Trimming removed 3 bases at V and 3 bases at J, with 8 bases between. CDR3 length: 13 amino acids. Germline V gives CDR1 LNHDA, CDR2 SQIVND (reference sequence). The CDR3 region is CASSIGMEETQYF. The CDR3 DNA follows: TGTGCCAGTAGTATCGGGATGGAAGAGACCCAGTACTTC. Looking up the rest from reference TRBV19 and TRBJ2-5 gives the full variable domain: DGGITQSPKYLFRKEGQNVTLSCEQNLNHDAMYWYRQDPGQGLRLIYYSQIVNDFQKGDIAEGYSVSREKKESFPLTVTSAQKNPTAFYLCASSIGMEETQYFGPGTRLLVL.

The V and J genes are TRBV27 and TRBJ2-7; the D gene could be TRBD1 or TRBD2 (5 bases each). This CDR3 contains 16 residues. V gave up 4 bases and J gave up 0 bases, with 16 bases separating them. Germline V lookup: CDR1 MNHEY, CDR2 SMNVEV (reference sequence). The CDR3 DNA reads TGTGCCAGCAGTTGGGGGTCGCCCCCCTTCTCCTACGAGCAGTACTTC. Its protein is CASSWGSPPFSYEQYF.

This clone was picked up one time. This chain links TRBV10-2 with TRBJ2-1; D might be TRBD2 (6 bases). The germline V and J ends were trimmed by 6 bases and 0 bases, with 12 bases remaining between them. The CDR3 loop spans 15 amino acids. CDR1 and CDR2 (germline): WSHSY, SAAADI. In DNA, the CDR3 is TGCGCCAGCAGCAGCCCCGGGAGCTCCTACAATGAGCAGTTCTTC. Translated: CASSSPGSSYNEQFF.

This chain uses TRBV28 with TRBJ1-2; D perhaps matches TRBD1 (5 bases). The CDR3 sequence is 15 residues long. Between the trimmed V and J ends, which lost 6 bases and 4 bases, there was a span of 18 bases. Germline CDR1 is MDHEN and CDR2 is SYDVKM. The CDR3 loop is CASRYSQGWGYGYTF. DNA for the CDR3: TGTGCCAGCAGGTACTCCCAGGGTTGGGGCTATGGCTACACCTTC.

The rearrangement uses TRBV19 and TRBJ2-7; no firm D call. Trimming removed 5 bases from V and 1 base from J, with 9 bases in between. The CDR3 spans 13 residues. Germline CDR1 LNHDA, CDR2 SQIVND (reference sequence). The CDR3: CASSLPGSYEQYF. CDR3 nucleotides: TGTGCCAGTAGTTTACCCGGATCCTACGAGCAGTACTTC.